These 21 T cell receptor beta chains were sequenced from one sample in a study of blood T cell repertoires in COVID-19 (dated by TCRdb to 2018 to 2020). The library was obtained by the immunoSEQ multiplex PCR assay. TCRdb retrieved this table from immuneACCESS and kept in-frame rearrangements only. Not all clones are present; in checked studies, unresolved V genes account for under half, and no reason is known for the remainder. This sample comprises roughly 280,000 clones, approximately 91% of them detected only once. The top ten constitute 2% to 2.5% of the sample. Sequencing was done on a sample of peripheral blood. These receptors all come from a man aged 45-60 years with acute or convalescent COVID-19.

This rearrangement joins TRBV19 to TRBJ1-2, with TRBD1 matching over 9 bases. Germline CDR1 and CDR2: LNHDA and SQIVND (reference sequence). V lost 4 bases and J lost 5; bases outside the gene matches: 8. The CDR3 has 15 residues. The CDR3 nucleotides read TGTGCCAGTAGTAACTCCGGGACAGGGAGGTATGGCTACACCTTC. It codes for CASSNSGTGRYGYTF.

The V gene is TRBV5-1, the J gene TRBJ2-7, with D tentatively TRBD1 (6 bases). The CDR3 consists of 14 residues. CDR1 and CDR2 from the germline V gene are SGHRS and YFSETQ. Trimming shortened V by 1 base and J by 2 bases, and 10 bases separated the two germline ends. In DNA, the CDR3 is TGCGCCAGCAGCTTGAACCAGGGGCCCTACGAGCAGTACTTC. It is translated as CASSLNQGPYEQYF. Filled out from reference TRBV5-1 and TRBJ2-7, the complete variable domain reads KAGVTQTPRYLIKTRGQQVTLSCSPISGHRSVSWYQQTPGQGLQFLFEYFSETQRNKGNFPGRFSGRQFSNSRSEMNVSTLELGDSALYLCASSLNQGPYEQYFGPGTRLTVT.

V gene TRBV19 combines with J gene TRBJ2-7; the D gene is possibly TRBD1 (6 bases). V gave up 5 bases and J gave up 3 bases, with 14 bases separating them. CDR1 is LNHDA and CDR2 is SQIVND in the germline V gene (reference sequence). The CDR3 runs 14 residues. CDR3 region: CASSPTGAIYEQYF. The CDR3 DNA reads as TGTGCCAGTAGTCCGACAGGAGCTATCTACGAGCAGTACTTC.

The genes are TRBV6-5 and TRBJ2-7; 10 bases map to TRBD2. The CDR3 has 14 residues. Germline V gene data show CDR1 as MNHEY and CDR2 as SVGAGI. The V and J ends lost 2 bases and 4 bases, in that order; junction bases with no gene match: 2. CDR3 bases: TGTGCCAGCAGTTACGGACTAGCGGCTTACGAGCAGTACTTC. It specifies CASSYGLAAYEQYF.

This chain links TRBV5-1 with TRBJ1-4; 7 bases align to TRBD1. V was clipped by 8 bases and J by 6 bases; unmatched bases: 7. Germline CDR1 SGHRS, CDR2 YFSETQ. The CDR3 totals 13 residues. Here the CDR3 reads CASRGQVDEKLFF. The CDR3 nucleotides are TGCGCCAGTCGCGGACAGGTTGATGAAAAACTGTTTTTT. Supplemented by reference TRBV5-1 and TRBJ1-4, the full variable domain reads KAGVTQTPRYLIKTRGQQVTLSCSPISGHRSVSWYQQTPGQGLQFLFEYFSETQRNKGNFPGRFSGRQFSNSRSEMNVSTLELGDSALYLCASRGQVDEKLFFGSGTQLSVL.

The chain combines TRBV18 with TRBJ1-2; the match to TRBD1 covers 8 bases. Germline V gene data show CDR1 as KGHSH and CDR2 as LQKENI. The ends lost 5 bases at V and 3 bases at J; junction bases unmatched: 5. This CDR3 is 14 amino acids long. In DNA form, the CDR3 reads TGTGCCAGCTCAAGGACAGGGAGGGACTATGGCTACACCTTC. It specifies CASSRTGRDYGYTF.

The DNA for the CDR3 is TGTGCCAGTAGTATAGGACAGTGGAACACCATATATTTT. This translates into CASSIGQWNTIYF. The V gene is TRBV19, the J gene TRBJ1-3, with D maybe TRBD1 (5 bases). The CDR3 extends over 13 amino acids. The germline V gene encodes CDR1 LNHDA and CDR2 SQIVND (reference sequence). The ends were cut back, 1 base at V and 7 bases at J, with 8 bases in the middle.

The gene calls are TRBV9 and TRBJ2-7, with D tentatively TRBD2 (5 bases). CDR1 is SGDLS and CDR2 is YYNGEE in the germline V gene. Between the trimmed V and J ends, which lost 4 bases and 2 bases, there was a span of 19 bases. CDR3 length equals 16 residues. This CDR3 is CASSPLGRAVPYEQYF. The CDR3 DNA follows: TGTGCCAGCAGCCCCCTCGGCCGAGCGGTCCCCTACGAGCAGTACTTC.

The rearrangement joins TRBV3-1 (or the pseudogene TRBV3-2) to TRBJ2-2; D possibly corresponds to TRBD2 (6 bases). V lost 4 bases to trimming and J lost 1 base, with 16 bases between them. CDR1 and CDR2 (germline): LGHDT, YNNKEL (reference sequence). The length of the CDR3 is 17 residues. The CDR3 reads CASSPILDYRNTGELFF. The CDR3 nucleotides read TGTGCCAGCAGCCCTATCCTGGACTACCGGAACACCGGGGAGCTGTTTTTT.

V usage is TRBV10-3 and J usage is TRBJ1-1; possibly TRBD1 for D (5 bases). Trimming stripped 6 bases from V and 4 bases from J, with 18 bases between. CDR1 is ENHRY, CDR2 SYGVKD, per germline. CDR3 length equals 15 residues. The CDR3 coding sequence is TGTGCCATCAGGGCCTCCAAAGGGGAGGGCACTGAAGCTTTCTTT. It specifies CAIRASKGEGTEAFF.

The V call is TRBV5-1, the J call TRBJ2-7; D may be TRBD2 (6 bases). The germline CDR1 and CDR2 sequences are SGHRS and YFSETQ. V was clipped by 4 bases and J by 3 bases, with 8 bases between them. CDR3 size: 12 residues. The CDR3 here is CASSGGDYEQYF. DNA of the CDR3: TGCGCCAGCAGCGGAGGGGACTACGAGCAGTACTTC.

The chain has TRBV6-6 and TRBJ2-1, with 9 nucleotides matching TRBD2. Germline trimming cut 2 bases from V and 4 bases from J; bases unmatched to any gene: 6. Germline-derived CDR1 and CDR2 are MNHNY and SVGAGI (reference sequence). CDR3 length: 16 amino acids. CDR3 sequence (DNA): TGTGCCAGCAGTTACCCGACTAGCGGAGGATACAATGAGCAGTTCTTC. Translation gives CASSYPTSGGYNEQFF.

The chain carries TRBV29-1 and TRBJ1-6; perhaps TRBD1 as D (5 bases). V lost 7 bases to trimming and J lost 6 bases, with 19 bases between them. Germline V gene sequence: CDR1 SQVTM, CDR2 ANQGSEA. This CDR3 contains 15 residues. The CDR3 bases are TGCAGCGCACGACTTAACCGGGGGGGTAATTCACCCCTCCACTTT. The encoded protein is CSARLNRGGNSPLHF.

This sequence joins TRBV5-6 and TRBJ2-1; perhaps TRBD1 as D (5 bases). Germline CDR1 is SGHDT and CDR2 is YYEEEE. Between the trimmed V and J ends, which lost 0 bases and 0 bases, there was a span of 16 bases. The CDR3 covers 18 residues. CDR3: CASSLAGLGLSSYNEQFF. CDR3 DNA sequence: TGTGCCAGCAGCTTGGCCGGGCTGGGGCTCTCCTCCTACAATGAGCAGTTCTTC.

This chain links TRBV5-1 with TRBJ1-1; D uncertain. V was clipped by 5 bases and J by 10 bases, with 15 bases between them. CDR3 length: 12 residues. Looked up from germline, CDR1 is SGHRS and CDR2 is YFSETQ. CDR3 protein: CASRGGGRGAFF. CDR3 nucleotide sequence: TGCGCCAGCAGGGGTGGAGGCCGGGGAGCTTTCTTT.

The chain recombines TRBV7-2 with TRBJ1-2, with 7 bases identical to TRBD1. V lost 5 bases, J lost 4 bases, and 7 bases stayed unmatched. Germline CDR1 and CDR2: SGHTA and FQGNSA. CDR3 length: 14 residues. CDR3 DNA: TGTGCCAGCAGCCCCGCCCAGGGGGTCTATGGCTACACCTTC. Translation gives CASSPAQGVYGYTF.

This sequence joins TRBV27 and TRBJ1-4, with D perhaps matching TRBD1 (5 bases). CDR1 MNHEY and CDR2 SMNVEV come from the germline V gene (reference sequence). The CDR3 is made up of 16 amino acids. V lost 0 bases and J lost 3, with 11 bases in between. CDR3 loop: CASSLSSGAANEKLFF. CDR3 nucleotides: TGTGCCAGCAGTTTATCAAGCGGGGCGGCTAATGAAAAACTGTTTTTT.

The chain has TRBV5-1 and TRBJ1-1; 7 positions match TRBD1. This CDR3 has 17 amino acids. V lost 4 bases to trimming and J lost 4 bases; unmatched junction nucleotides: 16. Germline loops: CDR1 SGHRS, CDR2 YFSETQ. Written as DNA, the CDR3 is TGCGCCAGCAGCCCGACGGGACAGTCCTATTTAGGCACTGAAGCTTTCTTT. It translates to CASSPTGQSYLGTEAFF. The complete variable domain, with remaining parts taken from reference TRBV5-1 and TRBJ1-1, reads KAGVTQTPRYLIKTRGQQVTLSCSPISGHRSVSWYQQTPGQGLQFLFEYFSETQRNKGNFPGRFSGRQFSNSRSEMNVSTLELGDSALYLCASSPTGQSYLGTEAFFGQGTRLTVV.

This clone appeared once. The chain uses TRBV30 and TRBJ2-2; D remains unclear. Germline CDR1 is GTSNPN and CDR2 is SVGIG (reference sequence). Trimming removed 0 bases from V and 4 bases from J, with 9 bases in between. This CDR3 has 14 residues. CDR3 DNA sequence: TGTGCCTGGAGTGTCCTGGCAAGCACCGGGGAGCTGTTTTTT. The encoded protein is CAWSVLASTGELFF.

CDR3 region: CASSRTIDNEQFF. CDR3 nucleotide sequence: TGTGCCAGCAGTCGGACTATAGACAATGAGCAGTTCTTC. The V gene is TRBV7-3, the J gene TRBJ2-1; D might be TRBD2 (6 bases). Germline values: CDR1 SGHTA, CDR2 FQGTGA. Trimming took off 6 bases at V and 5 bases at J, with 11 bases between the two ends. This CDR3 is 13 amino acids long.

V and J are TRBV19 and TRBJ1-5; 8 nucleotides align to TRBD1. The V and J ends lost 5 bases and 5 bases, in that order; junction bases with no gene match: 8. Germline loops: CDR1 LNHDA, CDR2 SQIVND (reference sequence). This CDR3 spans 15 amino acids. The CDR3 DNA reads TGTGCCAGTAGTGCGACGACAGGGGCCCATCAGCCCCAGCATTTT. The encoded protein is CASSATTGAHQPQHF.